Listed here are 32 T cell receptor beta chains from one sample, sequenced in a study of T cell responses to AZD1222 COVID-19 vaccine. TCRdb's copy holds only in-frame clones and misses some; the assay was immunoSEQ multiplex PCR. This table has more than 110,000 clones, 90% appearing once. The sequencing used peripheral blood, collected on day 0 of AZD1222 vaccination. These receptors came from an adult in good health.

The chain is built from TRBV4-1 and TRBJ1-2; D is possibly TRBD1 (5 bases). CDR1 is MGHRA and CDR2 is YSYEKL in the germline V gene. The CDR3 contains 13 residues. Trimming took 3 bases from V and 4 from J, leaving 9 bases between them. This CDR3 reads CASSHQGTYGYTF. CDR3 nucleotide sequence: TGCGCCAGCAGCCACCAGGGAACCTATGGCTACACCTTC.

V and J are TRBV11-3 and TRBJ2-2, with 10 bases identical to TRBD1. Per the germline V gene, CDR1 is SGHNT and CDR2 is YENEEA. CDR3 length: 16 residues. V shed 5 bases and J 5 bases; nucleotides not matched to a gene: 8. CDR3 region: CASSLKGQGRTGELFF. The CDR3 DNA sequence: TGTGCCAGCAGCCTGAAGGGACAGGGGAGAACCGGGGAGCTGTTTTTT.

On this clone itself: This sample includes further DNA sequences coding for the same CDR3. CDR3 bases: TGCGCCAGCAGCTTGGCAGGGACTGGAAACACCATATATTTT. As protein: CASSLAGTGNTIYF. The V call is TRBV5-1, the J call TRBJ1-3, with TRBD1 as a possible D gene (5 bases). The germline gives CDR1 SGHRS, CDR2 YFSETQ. There are 14 residues in the CDR3. V lost 0 bases and J 2 bases, leaving 6 bases between the germline ends.

V gene TRBV11-3 combines with J gene TRBJ2-2; 8 bases map to TRBD1. CDR1 is SGHNT, CDR2 YENEEA, per germline. The CDR3 runs 16 residues. Germline trimming cut 5 bases from V and 3 bases from J; bases unmatched to any gene: 8. CDR3 DNA sequence: TGTGCCAGCAGCCCCCATGGACAGGGCGACACCGGGGAGCTGTTTTTT. Its protein product is CASSPHGQGDTGELFF.

V and J are TRBV6-2 or TRBV6-3 and TRBJ2-5; 11 nucleotides agree with TRBD2. The CDR3 loop spans 17 amino acids. Germline trimming cut 0 bases from V and 5 bases from J; bases unmatched to any gene: 8. The germline V gene has CDR1 MNHEY and CDR2 SVGEGT. CDR3 sequence (DNA): TGTGCCAGCAGTTACTCACTAGCGGGAGAGTATGAGGAGACCCAGTACTTC. Its protein is CASSYSLAGEYEETQYF.

This sequence joins TRBV6-4 and TRBJ2-3; 8 bases are a match to TRBD2. The V gene end was trimmed by 0 bases and the J gene end by 3 bases; junction bases not matched to a gene: 5. The length of the CDR3 is 16 residues. Germline assignment: CDR1 MRHNA and CDR2 SNTAGT. The DNA of the CDR3 is TGTGCCAGCAGTGACTCAGCCGGGACTAGTACAGATACGCAGTATTTT. Its protein is CASSDSAGTSTDTQYF.

This chain connects TRBV3-1 (or the pseudogene TRBV3-2) to TRBJ2-5; TRBD2 is a possible D gene (6 bases). Germline CDR1 and CDR2: LGHDT and YNNKEL (reference sequence). V lost 1 base to trimming and J lost 4 bases, with 16 bases between them. CDR3 size: 16 residues. The DNA for the CDR3 is TGTGCCAGCAGCCAAGTAGGCGGGGAAGTCCTAGAGACCCAGTACTTC. Its translation is CASSQVGGEVLETQYF.

The chain employs TRBV3-1 (or the pseudogene TRBV3-2) and TRBJ2-1; tentatively, D is TRBD2 (5 bases). The ends were cut back, 0 bases at V and 4 bases at J, with 10 bases in the middle. This CDR3 spans 15 amino acids. Germline V gives CDR1 LGHDT, CDR2 YNNKEL (reference sequence). The CDR3 nucleotides are TGTGCCAGCAGCCAAGATTTGGGCGGGTACAATGAGCAGTTCTTC. It yields the protein CASSQDLGGYNEQFF.

The CDR3 region is CATSREATSGTEAFF. The CDR3 DNA reads TGTGCCACCAGCAGAGAGGCCACTTCAGGCACTGAAGCTTTCTTT. V and J are TRBV15 and TRBJ1-1; no clear D gene. This CDR3 is built from 15 residues. Germline V lookup: CDR1 LNHNV, CDR2 YYDKDF (reference sequence). With 0 bases removed from V and 4 bases from J, the gap between germline ends came to 12 bases.

This clone was detected a few times. The V call is TRBV12-5, the J call TRBJ1-3; possibly TRBD1 for D (6 bases). Between the trimmed V and J ends, which lost 6 bases and 0 bases, there was a span of 30 bases. This CDR3 has 21 amino acids. CDR1 and CDR2 (germline): LGHNT, FRNRAP. The CDR3 protein is CASGLPGQNFDLRGSGNTIYF. The CDR3 coding sequence is TGTGCTAGTGGCTTACCCGGACAGAATTTCGATCTAAGGGGCTCTGGAAACACCATATATTTT.

The V gene is TRBV9, the J gene TRBJ2-2; weak D call: TRBD1 (6 bases). Germline loops: CDR1 SGDLS, CDR2 YYNGEE. There are 15 residues in the CDR3. V was trimmed by 1 base and J by 4 bases, leaving 11 bases between them. The CDR3 DNA reads TGTGCCAGCAGCGTACAGGGGTGGAGCACCGGGGAGCTGTTTTTT. It encodes CASSVQGWSTGELFF.

This rearrangement joins TRBV5-8 to TRBJ2-1, with 14 bases fitting TRBD2. This CDR3 contains 14 residues. J gave up 8 bases and V 9 bases, and 7 bases lay outside the gene matches. Looked up from germline, CDR1 is SGHTS and CDR2 is YDEGEE. CDR3 bases: TGTGCCACCGGGGGACTAGCGGGGGTCGATGAGCAGTTCTTC. This gives the protein CATGGLAGVDEQFF.

The chain uses TRBV11-2 and TRBJ2-5, with D unclear. The germline CDR1 and CDR2 sequences are SGHAT and FQNNGV. V was pared by 0 bases and J by 5 bases, with 16 bases between. The CDR3 runs to 16 residues. CDR3 nucleotides: TGTGCCAGCAGCTTAGATCTTGTTGTGGCAGCCGAGACCCAGTACTTC. This gives the protein CASSLDLVVAAETQYF.

This clone was detected only once. The rearrangement uses TRBV5-4 and TRBJ1-1; 8 positions agree with TRBD1. Losses at the gene ends were 2 bases for V and 9 bases for J; bases not matched to a gene: 6. This CDR3 has 13 amino acids. Looked up from germline, CDR1 is SGHNT and CDR2 is YYREEE (reference sequence). CDR3 in DNA: TGTGCCAGCAGCTTAGGACAGGGCCGAAAAGCTTTCTTT. This codes for CASSLGQGRKAFF.

The V call is TRBV19, the J call TRBJ1-1, with 9 bases identical to TRBD1. Germline V gene sequence: CDR1 LNHDA, CDR2 SQIVND (reference sequence). The CDR3 is 15 residues long. V was pared by 3 bases and J by 1 base, with 3 bases of the junction left unmatched. The CDR3 loop is CASSIRTGENTEAFF. The CDR3 nucleotides read TGTGCCAGTAGTATCCGGACAGGGGAGAACACTGAAGCTTTCTTT.

The chain recombines TRBV2 with TRBJ2-1; the D is unclear. Looked up from germline, CDR1 is SNHLY and CDR2 is FYNNEI. The CDR3 sequence is 15 residues long. The germline V and J ends were trimmed by 5 bases and 3 bases, with 14 bases remaining between them. CDR3 nucleotide sequence: TGTGCCAGCAGTTTGAGGACCTTGGTCTACAATGAGCAGTTCTTC. Its protein product is CASSLRTLVYNEQFF.

As regards this clone: Other DNA sequences from this sample encode an identical CDR3 as well. The chain links TRBV7-8 to TRBJ2-7; 9 nucleotides align to TRBD2. V gave up 5 bases and J gave up 6 bases; unmatched junction bases: 14. Germline assignment: CDR1 SGHVS and CDR2 FQNEAQ. The CDR3 has 16 residues. CDR3: CASSHTIPGLASEQYF. CDR3 bases: TGTGCCAGCAGCCATACCATACCGGGACTAGCTAGCGAGCAGTACTTC.

V and J are TRBV19 and TRBJ2-5, with 10 bases that match TRBD1. This CDR3 region has 16 residues. Germline CDR1 is LNHDA and CDR2 is SQIVND (reference sequence). V lost 4 bases to trimming and J lost 1 base; unmatched junction nucleotides: 6. As DNA, the CDR3 is TGTGCCAGTAGTACAGGACAGGGGGGGTCCCAAGAGACCCAGTACTTC. As protein: CASSTGQGGSQETQYF.

The chain combines TRBV5-1 with TRBJ2-7; 7 positions agree with TRBD2. CDR3 size: 14 residues. Unmatched junction bases numbered 3, after V lost 3 bases and J lost 0 bases. The germline V gene encodes CDR1 SGHRS and CDR2 YFSETQ. The CDR3 spells CASSWGGNSYEQYF. The CDR3 bases are TGCGCCAGCAGCTGGGGGGGAAACTCCTACGAGCAGTACTTC.

The chain is built from TRBV18 and TRBJ2-3, with TRBD1 matching over 7 bases. This CDR3 has 15 residues. Germline lookup yields CDR1 KGHSH and CDR2 LQKENI. Trimming removed 3 bases from V and 1 base from J; junction bases left unmatched: 4. In nucleotides, the CDR3 is TGTGCCAGCTCACCTGGACAGGTCCGCACAGATACGCAGTATTTT. It encodes CASSPGQVRTDTQYF.

This rearrangement joins TRBV2 to TRBJ2-7; possible D gene TRBD2, 7 bases. V lost 4 bases, J lost 1 base, and 17 bases lay in between. Germline CDR1 and CDR2: SNHLY and FYNNEI. This CDR3 is 16 amino acids long. The CDR3 DNA reads as TGTGCCAGCAGTGGAACCCGGGGGGCCACTTCCTACGAGCAGTACTTC. This codes for CASSGTRGATSYEQYF.

This sequence joins TRBV24-1 and TRBJ2-1; no clear D gene. Germline CDR1 KGHDR, CDR2 SFDVKD. The CDR3 runs 14 residues. V lost 4 bases, J lost 7 bases, and 13 bases lay in between. The CDR3 bases are TGTGCCACCAGTGACACGGGCCTGGGTAATGAGCAGTTCTTC. It yields the protein CATSDTGLGNEQFF.

The chain has TRBV18 and TRBJ2-6, with D perhaps TRBD1 (6 bases). Germline lookup yields CDR1 KGHSH and CDR2 LQKENI. The germline V and J ends were trimmed by 4 bases and 0 bases, with 19 bases remaining between them. The CDR3 is made up of 19 amino acids. This CDR3 is CASSHLPGRGSSGANVLTF. DNA for the CDR3: TGTGCCAGCTCACATCTTCCGGGAAGGGGGAGCTCTGGGGCCAACGTCCTGACTTTC.

J is TRBJ1-6 and V is TRBV7-9; no definite D call. The CDR3 runs 15 residues. Trimming shortened V by 5 bases and J by 2 bases, and 10 bases separated the two germline ends. Germline V gives CDR1 SEHNR, CDR2 FQNEAQ (reference sequence). DNA of the CDR3: TGTGCCAGCAGCGTGCGGGAACCCTATAATTCACCCCTCCACTTT. It codes for CASSVREPYNSPLHF.

The chain joins TRBV7-3 to TRBJ2-2, with D perhaps TRBD2 (6 bases). Trimming left V 2 bases short and J 3 bases short, with 13 bases between. CDR1 SGHTA and CDR2 FQGTGA come from the germline V gene. The CDR3 spans 16 residues. In DNA form, the CDR3 reads TGTGCCAGCAGCTTATCTCTAGCGTTACACACCGGGGAGCTGTTTTTT. This encodes CASSLSLALHTGELFF.

The chain joins TRBV27 to TRBJ1-2; 7 bases are a match to TRBD1. Unmatched junction bases numbered 9, after V lost 10 bases and J lost 4 bases. The CDR3 is 13 amino acids. Germline lookup yields CDR1 MNHEY and CDR2 SMNVEV (reference sequence). CDR3 coding DNA: TGTGCCACCTCCCTCCGGACAGGCTATGGCTACACCTTC. This sequence encodes CATSLRTGYGYTF.

This clone is medium-sized in the sample. The chain carries TRBV7-7 and TRBJ2-7; D gene uncertain. Germline V gives CDR1 SSHAT, CDR2 FNYEAQ (reference sequence). Trimming cost V 1 base and J 3 bases, with 7 bases left between them. The CDR3 is 13 residues long. DNA for the CDR3: TGTGCCAGCAGCTTAGGCCCCCACTACGAGCAGTACTTC. Its translation: CASSLGPHYEQYF.

V and J are TRBV3-1 (or the pseudogene TRBV3-2) and TRBJ2-7; the D gene could be TRBD1 or TRBD2 (5 bases each). The germline CDR1 and CDR2 sequences are LGHDT and YNNKEL (reference sequence). The CDR3 length is 16 residues. V dropped 3 bases and J dropped 4 bases, with 19 bases sitting between them. The CDR3: CASSQPPEGLGYEQYF. In DNA form, the CDR3 reads TGTGCCAGCAGCCAGCCCCCCGAGGGGTTGGGGTACGAGCAGTACTTC.

The chain carries TRBV18 and TRBJ2-5, with 9 bases aligning to TRBD1. CDR1 KGHSH and CDR2 LQKENI come from the germline V gene. Germline trimming cut 4 bases from V and 4 bases from J; bases unmatched to any gene: 7. The CDR3 runs to 15 residues. CDR3 sequence reads: CASSHRQGEGETQYF. Written as DNA, the CDR3 is TGTGCCAGCTCACACCGACAGGGGGAGGGAGAGACCCAGTACTTC.

This chain connects TRBV19 to TRBJ2-5, with 12 positions matching TRBD2. Unmatched junction bases numbered 4, after V lost 4 bases and J lost 4 bases. CDR1 is LNHDA and CDR2 is SQIVND in the germline V gene (reference sequence). The CDR3 runs 15 residues. CDR3 in DNA: TGTGCCAGTAGTACCCTGGGACTAGCGGGAGAGACCCAGTACTTC. Residues: CASSTLGLAGETQYF.

The chain joins TRBV7-9 to TRBJ2-1, with 8 bases that match TRBD2. V dropped 0 bases and J dropped 3; count of bases not matched to a gene: 7. Germline-derived CDR1 and CDR2 are SEHNR and FQNEAQ (reference sequence). The CDR3 is 17 amino acids. CDR3 bases: TGTGCCAGCAGCTTAGCGCTCGGGACTAGTGTCTACAATGAGCAGTTCTTC. Encoded protein: CASSLALGTSVYNEQFF. Full variable domain (outside the CDR3, taken from reference TRBV7-9 and TRBJ2-1): DTGVSQNPRHKITKRGQNVTFRCDPISEHNRLYWYRQTLGQGPEFLTYFQNEAQLEKSRLLSDRFSAERPKGSFSTLEIQRTEQGDSAMYLCASSLALGTSVYNEQFFGPGTRLTVL.

This chain joins TRBV28 and TRBJ1-5; no firm D call. The ends were cut back, 3 bases at V and 2 bases at J, with 8 bases in the middle. This CDR3 region has 14 residues. Per the germline V gene, CDR1 is MDHEN and CDR2 is SYDVKM. CDR3 bases: TGTGCCAGCAGTTTTTTGCAGGGCAATCAGCCCCAGCATTTT. This gives the protein CASSFLQGNQPQHF. Looking up the rest from reference TRBV28 and TRBJ1-5 gives the full variable domain: DVKVTQSSRYLVKRTGEKVFLECVQDMDHENMFWYRQDPGLGLRLIYFSYDVKMKEKGDIPEGYSVSREKKERFSLILESASTNQTSMYLCASSFLQGNQPQHFGDGTRLSIL.